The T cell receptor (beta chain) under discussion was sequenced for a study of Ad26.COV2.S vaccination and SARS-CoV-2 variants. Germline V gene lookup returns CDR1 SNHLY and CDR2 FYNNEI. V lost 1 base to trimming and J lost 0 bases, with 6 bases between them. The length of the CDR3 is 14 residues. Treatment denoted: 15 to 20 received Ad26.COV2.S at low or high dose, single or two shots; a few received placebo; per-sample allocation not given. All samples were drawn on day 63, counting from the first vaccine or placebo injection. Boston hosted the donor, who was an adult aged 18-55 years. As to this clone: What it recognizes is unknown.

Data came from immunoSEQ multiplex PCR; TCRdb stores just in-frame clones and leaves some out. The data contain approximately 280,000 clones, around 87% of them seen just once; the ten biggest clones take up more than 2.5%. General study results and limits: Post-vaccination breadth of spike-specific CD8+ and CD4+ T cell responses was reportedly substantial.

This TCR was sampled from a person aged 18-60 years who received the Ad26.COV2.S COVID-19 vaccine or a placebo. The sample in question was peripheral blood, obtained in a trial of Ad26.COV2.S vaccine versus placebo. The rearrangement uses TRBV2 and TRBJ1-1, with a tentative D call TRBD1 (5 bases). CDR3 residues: CASSEGQMNTEAFF. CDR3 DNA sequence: TGTGCCAGCAGTGAAGGACAGATGAACACTGAAGCTTTCTTT.